This T cell receptor beta chain was captured by sequencing in a study of T cells in Graves' hyperthyroidism and ophthalmopathy (dated by TCRdb to the late 2010s). For context, the study as a whole: Peripheral blood was sampled at the time of initial diagnosis, prior to any treatment. The paper describes TCR Vbeta CDR3 sequencing of 140 or so peripheral blood samples, made up of about 41 ophthalmopathy patients, around 73 hyperthyroidism patients and roughly 17 progressor patients. Following sampling, methimazole starting at 30 mg daily was given to hyperthyroidism patients, and high-dose intravenous methylprednisolone was given to ophthalmopathy patients. A discovery cohort of around 98 patients, roughly 43 with Graves' ophthalmopathy and about 58 with stable Graves' hyperthyroidism, was used to find distinguishing TCR V-J signatures. The 85 to 100 discovery patients were randomly split 7:3 into training and test sets. Prospective prediction of ophthalmopathy was tested in an independent validation cohort of 18 hyperthyroidism patients and around 16 patients who later progressed to ophthalmopathy. Thyroid tissue and blood T-cell repertoires from more than 5 Graves' hyperthyroidism patients were also compared in the study. The study at large found these results: No statistical method was used to set the sample size in advance, and investigators knew the group allocation. A 13 V-J signature model separated ophthalmopathy from stable hyperthyroidism, with around 88% sensitivity and about 81% specificity in cross-validation and 80%/75% in testing. Most expanded thyroid clonotypes (frequency above 0.001) were also found in blood, which suggests that blood repertoires may mirror thyroid immune responses. In validation, the model predicted progression to ophthalmopathy a median of about 5.9 months before onset, with about 70% sensitivity and 72.22% specificity.

Details on this clonotype: Its antigen remains undetermined. Mismatch with germline at one junction end may stem from a read error.

The CDR3 measures 13 amino acids from cysteine to phenylalanine. Of the read, only the CDR3 DNA is kept; its 39 bases are in frame from base 1. CDR1 is given as GTSNPN and CDR2 as SVGIG, both from the germline V gene (reference sequence). Graves' hyperthyroidism was defined as stable when no progression to ophthalmopathy occurred over 18 months of follow-up. Hyperthyroidism patients were newly diagnosed, with disease duration under 2 months, and aged 18 to 65 years. Exclusion was applied to patients with uncontrolled infections, other autoimmune diseases, pregnancy or lactation. Diagnoses were established on the basis of clinical symptoms, serum thyroxine and TRAb, thyroid ultrasound, and orbital computed tomography. PBMCs were separated from 10 ml of fresh peripheral blood using Ficoll-Paque density gradient centrifugation. Total RNA was extracted using Trizol reagent, and RNA quality was assessed on an Agilent 2100 Bioanalyzer.

The TCR beta CDR3 regions were amplified from RNA transcripts. The TCR CDR3 was subjected to a first round of RT-PCR using the HTBI primer set and the Qiagen OneStep RT-PCR kit. A second multiplex PCR round built the libraries, followed by size selection and purification. The libraries were sequenced on an Illumina HiSeq2000 using paired-end 100 bp reads. Processing in the source paper ran as follows. SOAPnuke was used to process the raw data, throwing out any read that contained adapters or uncalled bases, had a mean Phred below 15, or lacked an exact constant-primer or identifier match. High-quality paired reads were merged with COPE v1.2.5, and unique nucleotide sequences were defined as clonotypes. MiTCR v1.1 was used to align clonotypes to the IMGT TRBV, TRBD and TRBJ reference segments. The analysis was restricted to V-J combinations with a frequency above 0.0001, which together covered 99.2% of the repertoires. The TCS score was defined as the ratio of F50 (clonal expansion) to E x V (chaos), calculated using BLOSUM62-based TCRdist between CDR3 peptides within each V-J. Welch's t-statistics and random forest reduced some 510 V-J features to 13, which were used in a naive Bayes classifier (R e1071). In-frame beta chains were kept once TCRdb had trimmed the public reads at Q25 with fastp and called clones with MiXCR. CDR3 protein duplicates are merged, each entry listing the most common genes and DNA. The V and J calls shown here were made by TCRdb, not taken from the authors' results. Counted in this sample were hundreds of thousands of distinct CDR3 sequences; about 15% of them appeared once. 9.5% to 13% of the sample lies in the top ten.

The rearrangement joined TRBV30 to TRBJ1-4; TRBD1 lines up with 11 middle nucleotides. The TCR was taken from a woman aged 18-29 years with Graves' hyperthyroidism. Specimen: blood. The CDR3 reads CAWSPGTGGKMFF. The nucleotide sequence is TGTGCCTGGAGCCCAGGGACAGGGGGAAAAATGTTTTTT.